One and the same sample provided the 25 T cell receptor beta chains below, sequenced in a study of T-cell memory formation after mild COVID-19. TCRdb re-analysed the 5' RACE reads in MiXCR, keeping a single row per CDR3 protein. The profile shows more than 450,000 distinct CDR3 sequences, under 20% of them singletons. What was sequenced was PBMCs or a T cell subset sorted from them (not recorded which). These receptors were taken from an adult woman who had mild COVID-19 (a few samples of this study predate the infection). Cell type and time point are not known.

This clonotype was observed at least ten times. The rearrangement joins TRBV7-9 to TRBJ2-3; weak D call: TRBD2 (6 bases). Trimming pared 3 bases from V and 2 bases from J, leaving 24 bases between. Germline V gives CDR1 SEHNR, CDR2 FQNEAQ (reference sequence). The CDR3 length is 19 residues. This CDR3 is CASSFRFSILGGTTDTQYF. CDR3 sequence (DNA): TGTGCCAGCAGCTTTCGATTTAGTATTCTGGGGGGAACCACAGATACGCAGTATTTT.

This sequence joins TRBV7-9 and TRBJ2-7; TRBD2 matches at 9 bases. The CDR3 spans 16 residues. CDR1 is SEHNR and CDR2 is FQNEAQ in the germline V gene (reference sequence). V was clipped by 2 bases and J by 0 bases; unmatched bases: 5. The CDR3 bases are TGTGCCAGCAGCTTAACCTTTAGCGGGGGCTCCTACGAGCAGTACTTC. Translated, it gives CASSLTFSGGSYEQYF.

This clonotype showed up just a few times. The rearrangement joins TRBV6-6 to TRBJ2-2, with D perhaps matching TRBD2 (6 bases). The ends were cut back, 5 bases at V and 8 bases at J, with 18 bases in the middle. The CDR3 runs to 15 residues. CDR1 is MNHNY, CDR2 SVGAGI, per germline (reference sequence). DNA for the CDR3: TGTGCCAGCAGTATTCCGGGACTTAGCCTGGGGGAGCTGTTTTTT. Its translation: CASSIPGLSLGELFF.

The chain links TRBV12-3 or TRBV12-4 to TRBJ2-3; the D gene is possibly TRBD2 (5 bases). The CDR3 is made up of 15 amino acids. Trimming cost V 3 bases and J 1 base, with 11 bases left between them. The CDR3, as DNA: TGTGCCAGCAGTTTGATGCTAGCTGGCACAGATACGCAGTATTTT. It yields the protein CASSLMLAGTDTQYF.

V usage is TRBV20-1 and J usage is TRBJ2-2; TRBD1 aligns across 8 bases. CDR3 length: 15 amino acids. Looked up from germline, CDR1 is DFQATT and CDR2 is SNEGSKA (reference sequence). J was trimmed by 7 bases and V by 3 bases; bases with no gene match: 10. CDR3 sequence reads: CSARENQGAGGELFF. CDR3 bases: TGCAGTGCTAGGGAAAATCAGGGGGCTGGCGGGGAGCTGTTTTTT.

The table lists this clonotype with many counts. J is TRBJ2-3 and V is TRBV12-3 or TRBV12-4, with 8 bases fitting TRBD1. The CDR3 length is 15 residues. The V gene end was trimmed by 3 bases and the J gene end by 3 bases; junction bases not matched to a gene: 5. DNA of the CDR3: TGTGCCAGCAGTTTTGAGGGACAGGCGACAGATACGCAGTATTTT. Translating gives CASSFEGQATDTQYF.

V gene TRBV14 combines with J gene TRBJ1-1; no firm D call. Germline lookup yields CDR1 SGHDN and CDR2 FVKESK. Trimming took off 0 bases at V and 6 bases at J, with 8 bases between the two ends. The CDR3 has 13 residues. This chain's CDR3 is CASSQDLVAEAFF. CDR3 coding DNA: TGTGCCAGCAGCCAAGATCTTGTAGCTGAAGCTTTCTTT.

This clonotype appeared many times. The rearrangement uses TRBV5-5 and TRBJ2-2, with 9 bases matching TRBD1. Germline trimming cut 4 bases from V and 6 bases from J; bases unmatched to any gene: 10. The CDR3 runs to 16 residues. Germline V gene data show CDR1 as SGHKS and CDR2 as YYEKEE (reference sequence). DNA of the CDR3: TGTGCCAGCAGCAGGAGGGGACAGGGCCAATCCGGGGAGCTGTTTTTT. Translation gives CASSRRGQGQSGELFF.

In its sample, this clonotype was seen a few times. V gene TRBV20-1 combines with J gene TRBJ1-2; D might be TRBD1 (5 bases). The V gene's germline CDR1 is DFQATT and CDR2 SNEGSKA (reference sequence). The CDR3 length is 14 residues. V was pared by 4 bases and J by 0 bases, with 12 bases between. CDR3 in DNA: TGCAGTGCTACCGGGACGCAAGCTAACTATGGCTACACCTTC. Protein sequence: CSATGTQANYGYTF.

This clonotype was counted only a few times. This chain links TRBV30 with TRBJ1-2; D ambiguous. This CDR3 spans 11 amino acids. Germline V gene data show CDR1 as GTSNPN and CDR2 as SVGIG (reference sequence). The V and J ends lost 2 bases and 5 bases respectively, with 6 bases between them. In DNA, the CDR3 is TGTGCCTGGAGTCTTGGTTATGGCTACACCTTC. This gives the protein CAWSLGYGYTF.

The chain has TRBV20-1 and TRBJ2-1; unclear D gene. V was shortened by 1 base and J by 5 bases, with 9 bases between the two germline ends. Germline CDR1 is DFQATT and CDR2 is SNEGSKA (reference sequence). The CDR3 has 13 residues. CDR3 region: CSARAARNNEQFF. The DNA for the CDR3 is TGCAGTGCTAGAGCTGCTAGGAACAATGAGCAGTTCTTC.

The V and J genes are TRBV19 and TRBJ2-3, with 7 positions matching TRBD2. Looked up from germline, CDR1 is LNHDA and CDR2 is SQIVND (reference sequence). With V trimmed by 5 bases and J by 3 bases, 8 bases remained unmatched. The CDR3 spans 15 residues. CDR3 region: CASSSPGEGTDTQYF. CDR3 in DNA: TGTGCCAGTAGTTCCCCCGGGGAGGGAACAGATACGCAGTATTTT.

J is TRBJ1-1 and V is TRBV4-1; 9 bases align to TRBD1. The CDR3 is made up of 17 amino acids. Germline assignment: CDR1 MGHRA and CDR2 YSYEKL. V shed 0 bases, J shed 4 bases, and the junction held 9 bases outside the gene matches. The CDR3 protein is CASSQEEQGAWSTEAFF. In nucleotides, the CDR3 is TGCGCCAGCAGCCAAGAGGAACAGGGGGCATGGAGCACTGAAGCTTTCTTT.

V is TRBV7-2 and J is TRBJ2-3; the D gene could be TRBD1 or TRBD2 (5 bases each). The V end was cut by 3 bases, the J end by 0 bases, with 16 bases between. The V gene's germline CDR1 is SGHTA and CDR2 FQGNSA. The CDR3 runs to 17 residues. The CDR3 DNA sequence: TGTGCCAGCAGCTTGGGTCCGGGACGCGACAGCACAGATACGCAGTATTTT. This encodes CASSLGPGRDSTDTQYF.

This clonotype came up a few times. The chain's CDR3 is CSVSQGPLSANIQYF. The CDR3 DNA is TGCAGCGTTTCACAGGGGCCCCTATCAGCAAACATTCAGTACTTC. The gene calls are TRBV29-1 and TRBJ2-4; 7 nucleotides agree with TRBD1. The CDR3 covers 15 residues. The junction had 13 bases not matched to a gene; V was cut back by 5 bases and J by 6 bases. Germline CDR1 reads SQVTM; CDR2 reads ANQGSEA.

This clonotype was counted only a few times. The rearrangement links TRBV9 to TRBJ2-7; TRBD1 matches at 9 bases. This CDR3 spans 14 amino acids. V dropped 0 bases and J dropped 5; count of bases not matched to a gene: 3. Germline V gives CDR1 SGDLS, CDR2 YYNGEE. The CDR3 DNA is TGTGCCAGCAGCGTAGACAGGGGGCGAAACGAGCAGTACTTC. Residues: CASSVDRGRNEQYF. The whole variable domain, remainder taken from reference TRBV9 and TRBJ2-7, is DSGVTQTPKHLITATGQRVTLRCSPRSGDLSVYWYQQSLDQGLQFLIQYYNGEERAKGNILERFSAQQFPDLHSELNLSSLELGDSALYFCASSVDRGRNEQYFGPGTRLTVT.

The chain links TRBV5-6 to TRBJ1-2; unclear D gene. Germline-derived CDR1 and CDR2 are SGHDT and YYEEEE. The CDR3 has 13 residues. Trimming stripped 2 bases from V and 3 bases from J, with 8 bases between. CDR3 in DNA: TGTGCCAGCAGCTTAGGGTCTCACTATGGCTACACCTTC. Its protein is CASSLGSHYGYTF. Together with reference TRBV5-6 and TRBJ1-2, the CDR3 gives the full variable domain: DAGVTQSPTHLIKTRGQQVTLRCSPKSGHDTVSWYQQALGQGPQFIFQYYEEEERQRGNFPDRFSGHQFPNYSSELNVNALLLGDSALYLCASSLGSHYGYTFGSGTRLTVV.

This clonotype has a count of ten or more. The J gene is TRBJ2-3, the V gene TRBV5-1, with TRBD2 identical over 8 bases. Looked up from germline, CDR1 is SGHRS and CDR2 is YFSETQ. V shed 3 bases and J 5 bases; nucleotides not matched to a gene: 8. This CDR3 comprises 15 residues. This CDR3 reads CASSSRGLDVDTQYF. The CDR3, as DNA: TGCGCCAGCAGCTCCAGGGGACTAGATGTAGATACGCAGTATTTT.

This clonotype was detected only a few times. The chain combines TRBV7-2 with TRBJ2-1; 8 nucleotides match TRBD2. The CDR3 extends over 16 amino acids. V shed 4 bases, J shed 3 bases, and the junction held 8 bases outside the gene matches. Germline values: CDR1 SGHTA, CDR2 FQGNSA. The CDR3 here is CASSSPPTSVYNEQFF. Written as DNA, the CDR3 is TGTGCCAGCAGCTCTCCCCCGACTAGCGTCTACAATGAGCAGTTCTTC.

This clonotype appeared a few times. At one boundary the junction diverges from the germline segment, which might be a read error. The CDR3 region is CASSFQGPAALLF. The CDR3 DNA reads TGTGCCAGCAGTTTTCAGGGGCCGGCAGCTCTCCTTTTT. V is TRBV12-3 or TRBV12-4 and J is TRBJ1-4; weak D call: TRBD1 (6 bases). The CDR3 spans 13 residues.

This clonotype occurred a few times. V is TRBV6-5 and J is TRBJ1-2; TRBD1 is a possible D gene (5 bases). The V gene's germline CDR1 is MNHEY and CDR2 SVGAGI. Deletions cut 0 bases from V and 14 bases from J, with 16 bases between. CDR3 length: 13 amino acids. For the CDR3, the DNA is TGTGCCAGCAGTTACTCGGGGGGTGACGGGGCGACCTTC. Translated, it gives CASSYSGGDGATF.

The V gene is TRBV12-3 or TRBV12-4, the J gene TRBJ1-1, with D unresolved. V was pared by 3 bases and J by 7 bases, with 15 bases between. The CDR3 loop spans 14 amino acids. CDR3 sequence: CASSFNTKGNEAFF. Written as DNA, the CDR3 is TGTGCCAGCAGTTTTAACACAAAGGGCAATGAAGCTTTCTTT.

The CDR3 here is CASSQDNGELFF. The DNA of the CDR3 is TGCGCCAGCAGCCAAGATAATGGGGAGCTGTTTTTT. The chain has TRBV4-3 and TRBJ2-2; D not certain. The CDR3 runs to 12 residues. In germline, CDR1 is LGHNA, CDR2 YSLEER. Between the trimmed V and J ends, which lost 0 bases and 8 bases, there was a span of 4 bases.

This clonotype occurred a few times. J is TRBJ2-1 and V is TRBV11-2; TRBD2 aligns across 9 bases. The CDR3 loop spans 15 amino acids. The V segment lost 3 bases and the J segment 4 bases; nucleotides outside the gene matches: 4. In germline, CDR1 is SGHAT, CDR2 FQNNGV. CDR3 DNA sequence: TGTGCCAGCAGCTTGTCTAGCGGGGCGTACAATGAGCAGTTCTTC. Its protein is CASSLSSGAYNEQFF.

V is TRBV5-1 and J is TRBJ2-5; D remains ambiguous. This CDR3 region has 14 residues. V lost 0 bases and J lost 0, with 6 bases in between. Germline-derived CDR1 and CDR2 are SGHRS and YFSETQ. CDR3 sequence: CASSLAHYQETQYF. As DNA, the CDR3 is TGCGCCAGCAGCTTGGCCCACTACCAAGAGACCCAGTACTTC.